The 5 T cell receptor beta chains in this list originate from one sample, sequenced in a study of human T cells and chemical hapten exposure listed by TCRdb under 2021. Library preparation employed RACE. TCRdb names NextSeq 500 as the instrument used. TCRdb passed the public sequencing reads through fastp at Q25 and MiXCR, retaining productive beta sequences. Each entry is one CDR3 protein sequence, shown with its most common DNA and genes. The table for this sample lists fewer than 85,000 distinct CDR3 sequences; about 10% of them were counted only once. 2.5% of the sample goes to the ten largest clones. The meaning of the sample's time point label: patch test 2, 6 weeks after DPC sensitization. This sample's treatment or condition label indicates: therapeutic diphenylcyclopropenone sensitization with weekly scalp DPC. The sequencing here drew on whole blood, taken in connection with sensitization to the hapten diphenylcyclopropenone (DPC). The receptors stem from a woman in her twenties or thirties with alopecia areata. Some clones in this sample may be carry-over from other donors' samples.

This clonotype was seen many times. The genes are TRBV6-6 and TRBJ1-4; 9 bases match TRBD1. Per germline, CDR1 MNHNY and CDR2 SVGAGI (reference sequence). The CDR3 is made up of 19 amino acids. With V trimmed by 4 bases and J by 6 bases, 18 bases remained unmatched. CDR3 protein: CASSSSGATGGGLDEKLFF. CDR3 DNA sequence: TGTGCCAGCAGTTCTTCTGGGGCGACAGGGGGAGGTCTCGATGAAAAACTGTTTTTT.

This clonotype was counted at least ten times. V and J are TRBV5-1 and TRBJ1-4; no firm D call. Trimming shortened V by 3 bases and J by 0 bases, and 3 bases separated the two germline ends. CDR1 SGHRS and CDR2 YFSETQ come from the germline V gene. This CDR3 is 13 amino acids long. CDR3 sequence (DNA): TGCGCCAGCAGCTGGGCAACTAATGAAAAACTGTTTTTT. Its protein is CASSWATNEKLFF.

As for this clonotype: The junction does not match germline at one end; this may be a read error. The CDR3 bases are TGTGCCAGCAGCGCCCAATACAAGAACACTGTAGCTTTCTTT. It encodes CASSAQYKNTVAFF. The chain combines TRBV7-2 with TRBJ1-1; unclear D gene. This CDR3 contains 14 residues. Germline values: CDR1 SGHTA, CDR2 FQGNSA. The entire variable domain, with the rest obtained from reference TRBV7-2 and TRBJ1-1, is as follows: GAGVSQSPSNKVTEKGKDVELRCDPISGHTALYWYRQSLGQGLEFLIYFQGNSAPDKSGLPSDRFSAERTGGSVSTLTIQRTQQEDSAVYLCASSAQYKNTVAFFGQGTRLTVV.

At least ten counts were recorded for this clonotype. V usage is TRBV6-2 or TRBV6-3 and J usage is TRBJ2-7; 8 nucleotides align to TRBD1. Germline assignment: CDR1 MNHEY and CDR2 SVGEGT. Trimming took 10 bases from V and 2 from J; bases not matched to a gene: 7. The CDR3 covers 13 residues. The CDR3 bases are TGTGCCACCAGGACAGGGAAAACCTACGAGCAGTACTTC. Amino acids: CATRTGKTYEQYF.

This rearrangement joins TRBV20-1 to TRBJ1-2, with D unclear. This CDR3 contains 14 residues. Deletions cut 2 bases from V and 6 bases from J, with 16 bases between. Germline-derived CDR1 and CDR2 are DFQATT and SNEGSKA (reference sequence). In DNA, the CDR3 is TGCAGTGCTAGAATATCGGGAACACATAATGGCTACACCTTC. Translated: CSARISGTHNGYTF.